This TCR beta chain appears in the sequencing data of a study of blood T cell repertoires in COVID-19 (dated by TCRdb to 2018 to 2020). In the study overall: Samples covering the acute and convalescent phases of COVID-19 were provided by collaborators in the United States, Italy and Spain. HLA class I and class II types, where available, came from metadata supplied by the sample provider rather than from assay-based typing. Samples were obtained from the ongoing ImmuneRACE study (first 160 participants) and from over 1,000 subjects provided by 6 global collaborators. The repertoires were released in a freely available public database intended as a resource for research on the immune response to SARS-CoV-2. A de-identified subject ID, COVID-19 status, age in years and sex were almost always included in the sample metadata. The prospective study material was composed of cDNA or gDNA derived from T cells, B-cell-depleted T cells, or PBMCs. Subjects who had been exposed to COVID-19, were actively infected with it, or had recovered from it provided the deeply sampled blood TCRbeta repertoires that made up the dataset. Paper-wide results and their limitations: How much clinical and demographic metadata was included differed by source and by participant, and the metadata was provided uncurated.

Participants in the prospective study were enrolled through a virtual design, were aged about 18 to 100 years, and lived in 24 United States geographic areas. To assign participants to cohorts, the prospective study relied on clinical history that participants themselves reported in a screening survey and a study questionnaire. Exposed participants had been in contact, within 2 weeks of entering the study, with a person who had a PCR-confirmed or clinician-diagnosed case of COVID-19. Each participant in the prospective study had whole blood, serum and a nasopharyngeal or oropharyngeal swab collected by mobile phlebotomists. Prospective study participants could optionally give additional blood draws and questionnaires over a 2-month period. Before DNA extraction, blood samples from the prospective study were shipped at room temperature or frozen. On this clone: The antigen it binds to is not known. No qualities accompany the bases; no much larger clone lies one base away.

The immunoSEQ Assay, a bias-controlled multiplex PCR, was used to amplify TCRbeta CDR3 regions from genomic DNA. In the authors' own workflow: Nucleated cell counts per sample were estimated from amplification of reference gene primers within the assay. To quantify the absolute abundance of each unique TCRbeta CDR3 rearrangement, sequence reads were collapsed and filtered. For each sample, productive Simpson clonality was calculated as the square root of Simpson's diversity index over productive rearrangements. The immuneACCESS repertoire file appears here via TCRdb, limited to in-frame rearrangements. These files lack a portion of the clones; in checked studies, under half of the deficit traces to unresolved V genes, and the cause of the others is not known. Clonal size and the V and J genes are those of that table, whereas D and trimming came from the DNA. The sample profile shows 250,000 to 300,000 clones; approximately 80% of them were found once. 5% of the sample is held by the ten biggest clonotypes.

The germline V gene (reference sequence) supplies CDR1 LNHNV and CDR2 YYDKDF. V loses 0 bases, J loses 8 bases, and the germline ends lie 10 bases apart. Including cysteine and phenylalanine, the CDR3 has 13 amino acids. Of all the DNA, just the CDR3 is kept, 39 bases in frame from base 1. Here the chain combines TRBV15 and TRBJ1-1; no D gene is confidently identified. Sequenced: PBMCs or T cells enriched from blood (not recorded which). The source of this sequence is a man aged 40-49 years who had been exposed to COVID-19. The nucleotide sequence reads as follows: TGTGCCACCAGCAGAGATCTAAGTTCAGAAGCTTTCTTT. It is translated as CATSRDLSSEAFF.